The 22 T cell receptor beta chains in this list originate from one sample, sequenced in a study of blood T cells in healthy people across ages. The authors ran a second PCR of about 6 to 12 cycles using a sample-barcoded 5' primer and a J-beta primer mix. TCRdb re-called the 5' RACE reads with MiXCR, one entry per CDR3 protein. Among under 1,000,000 distinct CDR3 sequences listed, about 46% were seen once. Sequencing was performed on blood. These receptors were collected from a man aged 80 or over in good health.

This clonotype was detected only once. Written as DNA, the CDR3 is TGCAGCGCCCTAGCGGGAGAACATTACGAGCAGTACTTC. It is translated as CSALAGEHYEQYF. The genes are TRBV29-1 and TRBJ2-7; TRBD2 agrees at 10 bases. Trimming took 7 bases from V and 4 from J; bases not matched to a gene: 7. The CDR3 contains 13 residues. Germline V gives CDR1 SQVTM, CDR2 ANQGSEA.

Comments on this clonotype: An end of the junction does not agree with germline; a read error may underlie this. The chain combines TRBV28 with TRBJ2-7, with D perhaps matching TRBD1 or TRBD2 (5 bases each). Germline V CDR1 and CDR2: MDHEN, SYDVKM. The CDR3 consists of 15 residues. In DNA, the CDR3 is TGTGCCGGCAGACCCGGGACCCAAAGCTCCTACGAGCAGTACTTC. This gives the protein CAGRPGTQSSYEQYF.

This clonotype has a single count. The chain's CDR3 is CASSQPGQGFRQFF. The DNA for the CDR3 is TGCGCCAGCAGCCAACCGGGACAGGGATTTCGGCAGTTCTTC. The rearrangement joins TRBV4-1 to TRBJ2-1; TRBD1 agrees at 9 bases. This CDR3 is 14 amino acids long. J lost 12 bases, V lost 2 bases, and 8 bases had no gene match. Germline-derived CDR1 and CDR2 are MGHRA and YSYEKL.

In this sample, this clonotype turned up once. One junction end disagrees with the germline gene, perhaps due to a read error. This chain connects TRBV4-1 to TRBJ2-7; 7 positions agree with TRBD1. Germline V gene sequence: CDR1 MGHRA, CDR2 YSYEKL. There are 14 residues in the CDR3. The CDR3 DNA reads as TGCACCAGCAGCCGCCCAGGGGGTAAATACGAGCAGTACTTC. Protein sequence: CTSSRPGGKYEQYF.

The chain employs TRBV7-2 and TRBJ2-7; 7 nucleotides align to TRBD2. Losses at the gene ends were 5 bases for V and 7 bases for J; bases not matched to a gene: 8. In germline, CDR1 is SGHTA, CDR2 FQGNSA. The CDR3 is made up of 13 amino acids. The CDR3 spells CASSRDYYNEQYF. The CDR3 nucleotides read TGTGCCAGCAGCCGGGACTACTACAATGAGCAGTACTTC.

The CDR3 sequence is CASSLAGGTGNEQYF. DNA for the CDR3: TGTGCCAGCAGCTTAGCGGGCGGGACCGGGAATGAGCAGTACTTC. V usage is TRBV7-9 and J usage is TRBJ2-5; TRBD2 might be the D (6 bases). This CDR3 has 15 residues. Germline lookup yields CDR1 SEHNR and CDR2 FQNEAQ (reference sequence). V was cut by 0 bases and J by 11 bases, with 19 bases left in between.

In DNA, the CDR3 is TGTGCCAGCAGCTTAGAGGACAGTAATTACAATGAGCAGTACTTC. Residues: CASSLEDSNYNEQYF. This chain links TRBV7-2 with TRBJ2-7; a weak D match, TRBD1 (6 bases). CDR1 is SGHTA and CDR2 is FQGNSA in the germline V gene. Between the trimmed V and J ends, which lost 1 base and 7 bases, there was a span of 17 bases. This CDR3 is built from 15 residues.

The chain joins TRBV10-3 to TRBJ2-3, with D possibly being TRBD2 (7 bases). The germline gives CDR1 ENHRY, CDR2 SYGVKD. Trimming pared 8 bases from V and 0 bases from J, leaving 15 bases between. The CDR3 extends over 15 amino acids. The CDR3 loop reads CAIGGSGGSTDTQYF. CDR3 coding DNA: TGTGCCATCGGGGGTTCGGGGGGCAGCACAGATACGCAGTATTTT.

This clonotype was seen only a few times. V usage is TRBV7-3 and J usage is TRBJ2-2; a possible D gene is TRBD1 (6 bases). The V gene's germline CDR1 is SGHTA and CDR2 FQGTGA. This CDR3 is 15 amino acids long. Trimming removed 5 bases from V and 7 bases from J, with 17 bases in between. DNA for the CDR3: TGTGCCAGCAGCAACGCAAAACAGGGAAACGGGGAGCTGTTTTTT. It is translated as CASSNAKQGNGELFF.

This clonotype came up many times. V gene TRBV12-3 or TRBV12-4 combines with J gene TRBJ2-7, with D unclear. This CDR3 comprises 12 residues. Trimming took 4 bases from V and 1 from J, leaving 5 bases between them. CDR3 DNA sequence: TGTGCCAGCAGTTCCCCATCCTACGAGCAGTACTTC. The encoded protein is CASSSPSYEQYF.

Turning to this clonotype: With a much larger clone just one base away, this may be a read error. V is TRBV20-1 and J is TRBJ2-7, with a tentative D call TRBD2 (6 bases). Germline CDR1 and CDR2: DFQATT and SNEGSKA (reference sequence). The CDR3 sequence is 15 residues long. This CDR3 reads CSAVDGRDPSYKQYF. DNA of the CDR3: TGCAGTGCTGTCGATGGGCGGGACCCCTCCTACAAGCAGTACTTC.

CDR3 residues: CASSYPGLAGPIINNEQFF. CDR3 nucleotides: TGTGCCAGCAGTTACCCTGGACTAGCGGGACCTATAATAAACAATGAGCAGTTCTTC. The genes are TRBV6-2 or TRBV6-3 and TRBJ2-1; 12 nucleotides align to TRBD2. CDR1 MNHEY and CDR2 SVGEGT come from the germline V gene. J gave up 5 bases and V 2 bases, and 13 bases lay outside the gene matches. This CDR3 has 19 amino acids.

V usage is TRBV9 and J usage is TRBJ1-1; 9 positions match TRBD1. The CDR3 sequence is 17 residues long. The ends lost 4 bases at V and 5 bases at J; junction bases unmatched: 15. Germline CDR1 is SGDLS and CDR2 is YYNGEE. The CDR3 loop is CASSPRLGQGKGTEAFF. Written as DNA, the CDR3 is TGTGCCAGCAGCCCACGCTTGGGACAGGGTAAGGGGACTGAAGCTTTCTTT.

The table lists this clonotype with a count of one. The chain links TRBV10-3 to TRBJ2-5, with 10 bases that match TRBD2. The CDR3 runs to 15 residues. Germline CDR1 and CDR2: ENHRY and SYGVKD. The V gene end was trimmed by 2 bases and the J gene end by 4 bases; junction bases not matched to a gene: 4. The CDR3 sequence: CAISEGLAAGETQYF. In nucleotides, the CDR3 is TGTGCCATCAGTGAGGGACTAGCGGCGGGAGAGACCCAGTACTTC.

The V and J genes are TRBV5-1 and TRBJ2-5; unclear D gene. The CDR3 has 14 residues. The germline V and J ends were trimmed by 4 bases and 4 bases, with 14 bases remaining between them. CDR1 is SGHRS and CDR2 is YFSETQ in the germline V gene. CDR3 DNA sequence: TGCGCCAGCAGCCGGTCCTCCCCGGGAGAGACCCAGTACTTC. Protein: CASSRSSPGETQYF.

This rearrangement joins TRBV29-1 to TRBJ2-7; D remains unclear. The CDR3 sequence is 15 residues long. Trimming left V 6 bases short and J 0 bases short, with 18 bases between. Germline CDR1 SQVTM, CDR2 ANQGSEA. The CDR3 sequence: CSVDVLGASSYEQYF. CDR3 bases: TGCAGCGTCGACGTTCTTGGTGCTAGCTCCTACGAGCAGTACTTC.

The chain couples TRBV28 to TRBJ1-2; D gene uncertain. The CDR3 is 12 amino acids. Trimming pared 6 bases from V and 5 bases from J, leaving 10 bases between. CDR1 MDHEN and CDR2 SYDVKM come from the germline V gene. CDR3 residues: CASSAIFYGYTF. In DNA form, the CDR3 reads TGTGCCAGCAGCGCGATATTTTATGGCTACACCTTC.

Turning to this clonotype: A junction end diverges from the germline sequence, so it may reflect a read error. The chain couples TRBV7-2 to TRBJ2-1; 12 nucleotides line up with TRBD2. This CDR3 comprises 18 residues. Germline assignment: CDR1 SGHTA and CDR2 FQGNSA. The CDR3 DNA is TGTGCCAGCACCCTGACTAGCGGGAGATCAACCTCCTACAATGAGCAGTTCTTT. Amino acid sequence: CASTLTSGRSTSYNEQFF.

DNA for the CDR3: TGCGCCAGCAGCCAAGATGGGCAGGTCCAGGAGACCCAGTACTTC. Protein: CASSQDGQVQETQYF. The chain is built from TRBV4-3 and TRBJ2-7, with no clear D. The DNA end is a closer match to TRBJ2-5, so the J assignment may be wrong. Germline V gene sequence: CDR1 LGHNA, CDR2 YSLEER. This CDR3 comprises 15 residues.

This chain joins TRBV29-1 and TRBJ2-5; unclear D gene. The CDR3 covers 10 residues. Trimming cost V 6 bases and J 5 bases, with 7 bases left between them. Germline CDR1 SQVTM, CDR2 ANQGSEA. The CDR3 here is CSVRTETQYF. CDR3 coding DNA: TGCAGCGTAAGGACGGAGACCCAGTACTTC.

This clonotype has only a few counts. The V gene is TRBV11-1, the J gene TRBJ1-2; TRBD1 is a possible D gene (6 bases). CDR1 is SGHAT, CDR2 FQDESV, per germline (reference sequence). V was shortened by 5 bases and J by 5 bases, with 12 bases between the two germline ends. The CDR3 length is 13 residues. The CDR3 is CASSPRGRYGYTF. DNA of the CDR3: TGTGCCAGCAGCCCCAGGGGACGGTATGGCTACACCTTC.

Points on this clonotype: At one boundary the junction diverges from the germline segment, which might be a read error. CDR3 bases: TGTACCAGTCGGGACAATAAGTACGAGCAGTACTTC. Protein sequence: CTSRDNKYEQYF. This chain connects TRBV2 to TRBJ2-7, with a weak D call TRBD1 (6 bases). The CDR3 length is 12 residues. Germline CDR1 reads SNHLY; CDR2 reads FYNNEI.